This T cell receptor beta chain appears in the sequencing data of a study of T cells after yellow fever vaccination. Study details: SMART-Seq v4 Ultra Low Input prepared libraries from low-cell fractions.

MiXCR, applied by TCRdb to the 5' RACE reads, yields one record per CDR3 protein. Of 400,000 to 450,000 distinct CDR3 sequences in the sample, around 20% were seen once. This CDR3 has 15 residues. Trimming stripped 3 bases from V and 2 bases from J, with 15 bases between. Looked up from germline, CDR1 is DFQATT and CDR2 is SNEGSKA (reference sequence). This clonotype has more than one count but fewer than ten. Its antigen is undetermined. Findings and caveats of the study: Sorted repertoires could include abundant contaminating clonotypes from bulk cells. The booster response re-showed most primary clones: about 96% CD4, almost 90% CD8.

The chain carries TRBV20-1 and TRBJ2-3; D gene unclear. The TCR sequence derives from a man aged 18 to 35 who received the YFV17D yellow fever vaccine. The sequences come from PBMCs, collected before the yellow fever booster vaccination. The DNA for the CDR3 is TGCAGTGCTAGCCCGGGCAGTTGGGTCACAGATACGCAGTATTTT. It encodes CSASPGSWVTDTQYF.